Shown below are 22 T cell receptor beta chains from a single sample sequenced in a study of CD8+ T cells in alopecia areata. Following RNA extraction, reverse transcription yielded cDNA that acted as the sequencing template. Data came from immunoSEQ multiplex PCR; TCRdb stores just in-frame clones and leaves some out. The table records roughly 200,000 clones, about 40% of them present only once. Indicated treatment: oral pan-JAK inhibitor, 5-10 mg twice daily. Source: CD4+ T cells sorted from blood, taken at approximately week 37, from a patient treated with tofacitinib. Receptors were obtained from a human donor with alopecia areata.

This chain uses TRBV15 with TRBJ1-1; D may be TRBD1 (6 bases). This CDR3 spans 14 amino acids. V dropped 2 bases and J dropped 2 bases, with 9 bases sitting between them. In germline, CDR1 is LNHNV, CDR2 YYDKDF (reference sequence). DNA of the CDR3: TGTGCCACCAGCAGACCCAGGGGAAACACTGAAGCTTTCTTT. Protein: CATSRPRGNTEAFF.

This clone has only a few counts. V is TRBV30 and J is TRBJ2-5, with 8 nucleotides matching TRBD2. V was clipped by 3 bases and J by 5 bases; unmatched bases: 5. Germline V gene data show CDR1 as GTSNPN and CDR2 as SVGIG (reference sequence). This CDR3 comprises 13 residues. The CDR3 sequence is CAWSRLALETQYF. CDR3 sequence (DNA): TGTGCCTGGAGCCGACTAGCGTTGGAGACCCAGTACTTC. The full variable domain, its missing parts supplied by reference TRBV30 and TRBJ2-5, is SQTIHQWPATLVQPVGSPLSLECTVEGTSNPNLYWYRQAAGRGLQLLFYSVGIGQISSEVPQNLSASRPQDRQFILSSKKLLLSDSGFYLCAWSRLALETQYFGPGTRLLVL.

This clone was picked up a small number of times. The chain couples TRBV5-1 to TRBJ1-1; weak D call: TRBD1 (6 bases). The CDR3 sequence is 14 residues long. V was cut by 4 bases and J by 5 bases, with 15 bases left in between. Germline CDR1 SGHRS, CDR2 YFSETQ. The chain's CDR3 is CASSTTGLGTEAFF. For the CDR3, the DNA is TGCGCCAGCAGCACGACAGGTTTGGGTACTGAAGCTTTCTTT. The full variable domain, in which reference TRBV5-1 and TRBJ1-1 provide the parts outside the CDR3, is KAGVTQTPRYLIKTRGQQVTLSCSPISGHRSVSWYQQTPGQGLQFLFEYFSETQRNKGNFPGRFSGRQFSNSRSEMNVSTLELGDSALYLCASSTTGLGTEAFFGQGTRLTVV.

Points on this clone: Different DNA sequences within this sample yield the same CDR3. The chain employs TRBV30 and TRBJ2-3, with 8 bases identical to TRBD2. This CDR3 contains 16 residues. The V segment lost 0 bases and the J segment 0 bases; nucleotides outside the gene matches: 5. Germline lookup yields CDR1 GTSNPN and CDR2 SVGIG (reference sequence). CDR3 sequence: CAWSVKAGGSTDTQYF. The CDR3 nucleotides read TGTGCCTGGAGTGTAAAGGCGGGAGGAAGCACAGATACGCAGTATTTT. The whole variable domain, filled in from reference TRBV30 and TRBJ2-3, reads SQTIHQWPATLVQPVGSPLSLECTVEGTSNPNLYWYRQAAGRGLQLLFYSVGIGQISSEVPQNLSASRPQDRQFILSSKKLLLSDSGFYLCAWSVKAGGSTDTQYFGPGTRLTVL.

This sequence joins TRBV30 and TRBJ2-7, with a tentative D call TRBD2 (5 bases). The V gene's germline CDR1 is GTSNPN and CDR2 SVGIG (reference sequence). Trimming removed 6 bases at V and 7 bases at J, with 13 bases between. The CDR3 has 11 amino acids. The CDR3 DNA is TGTGCCTGTGGACTTCTAATTGAGCAGTACTTC. Translated, it gives CACGLLIEQYF.

The chain uses TRBV5-4 and TRBJ2-2; D might be TRBD2 (6 bases). There are 15 residues in the CDR3. Germline V gene lookup returns CDR1 SGHNT and CDR2 YYREEE (reference sequence). Trimming pared 4 bases from V and 1 base from J, leaving 11 bases between. The CDR3 loop reads CASSHSGRNTGELFF. In nucleotides, the CDR3 is TGTGCCAGCAGCCATAGCGGTAGGAACACCGGGGAGCTGTTTTTT.

The rearrangement joins TRBV4-1 to TRBJ2-5, with 8 nucleotides matching TRBD2. Trimming at V came to 0 bases and at J to 4 bases, leaving 10 bases not matched to a gene. Germline CDR1 is MGHRA and CDR2 is YSYEKL. CDR3 length: 17 residues. CDR3 sequence reads: CASSQDFGTSRGETQYF. CDR3 sequence (DNA): TGCGCCAGCAGCCAAGATTTTGGGACTAGTAGGGGAGAGACCCAGTACTTC.

V is TRBV6-6 and J is TRBJ1-5; possible D gene TRBD1, 6 bases. The germline CDR1 and CDR2 sequences are MNHNY and SVGAGI (reference sequence). The CDR3 loop spans 15 amino acids. Between the trimmed V and J ends, which lost 5 bases and 4 bases, there was a span of 15 bases. CDR3 sequence: CASSPGRGPNQPQHF. The CDR3 nucleotides are TGTGCCAGCAGTCCGGGCAGGGGCCCTAATCAGCCCCAGCATTTT.

This clone has just a few counts. The junction departs from the called germline gene at one end, perhaps through a read error. The chain joins TRBV2 to TRBJ1-2; no clear D gene. In germline, CDR1 is SNHLY, CDR2 FYNNEI. The length of the CDR3 is 10 residues. CDR3 nucleotide sequence: TGTGCCAGCAGTCGGAGTGGAGTTGACTTC. Translating gives CASSRSGVDF.

The chain combines TRBV13 with TRBJ2-3, with 10 bases that match TRBD2. The CDR3 runs to 16 residues. The V and J ends lost 1 base and 7 bases, in that order; junction bases with no gene match: 8. The germline CDR1 and CDR2 sequences are PRHDT and FYEKMQ (reference sequence). The CDR3 DNA is TGTGCCAGCAGCTTAGCCATACTAGCGGGAACTCATACGCAGTATTTT. Translation gives CASSLAILAGTHTQYF.

This clone was seen only a few times. V and J are TRBV7-2 and TRBJ2-7; 8 bases agree with TRBD2. The V gene's germline CDR1 is SGHTA and CDR2 FQGNSA. The junction had 7 bases not matched to a gene; V was cut back by 4 bases and J by 2 bases. This CDR3 comprises 15 residues. CDR3 loop: CASSSLAGGTYEQYF. CDR3 sequence (DNA): TGTGCCAGCAGCTCCCTAGCGGGTGGAACCTACGAGCAGTACTTC.

The V call is TRBV2, the J call TRBJ2-5; D ambiguous. Germline loops: CDR1 SNHLY, CDR2 FYNNEI. The V end was cut by 6 bases, the J end by 7 bases, with 9 bases between. This CDR3 region has 11 residues. The CDR3 nucleotides read TGTGCCAGCAGGGCAGCAGGGACCCAGTACTTC. This sequence encodes CASRAAGTQYF.

V usage is TRBV7-8 and J usage is TRBJ2-4; D not certain. V gave up 0 bases and J gave up 0 bases, with 9 bases separating them. Germline-derived CDR1 and CDR2 are SGHVS and FQNEAQ. The length of the CDR3 is 16 residues. CDR3 coding DNA: TGTGCCAGCAGCTTAGCCGCTGGTCTAGCCAAAAACATTCAGTACTTC. It specifies CASSLAAGLAKNIQYF.

This clone was seen a handful of times. The V call is TRBV29-1, the J call TRBJ2-3; no clear D. The CDR3 spans 10 residues. Germline V gene data show CDR1 as SQVTM and CDR2 as ANQGSEA. V lost 7 bases and J 2 bases, leaving 4 bases between the germline ends. CDR3 amino acids: CSAATDTQYF. CDR3 coding DNA: TGCAGCGCCGCCACAGATACGCAGTATTTT.

In this sample, this clone turned up a few times. The chain has TRBV2 and TRBJ2-7; possibly TRBD2 for D (5 bases). The CDR3 runs 15 residues. The V end was cut by 6 bases, the J end by 3 bases, with 18 bases between. Germline assignment: CDR1 SNHLY and CDR2 FYNNEI. The CDR3 loop is CASSSDVGAVYEQYF. The CDR3, as DNA: TGTGCCAGCAGCTCAGATGTGGGAGCGGTCTACGAGCAGTACTTC.

The V and J genes are TRBV6-5 and TRBJ2-4, with 7 bases identical to TRBD1. Germline lookup yields CDR1 MNHEY and CDR2 SVGAGI. V shed 6 bases and J 10 bases; nucleotides not matched to a gene: 3. This CDR3 region has 11 residues. CDR3 bases: TGTGCCAGCAGATGGACAGGAATTCAGTACTTC. Its protein product is CASRWTGIQYF.

V is TRBV5-1 and J is TRBJ2-2; 8 bases match TRBD2. Germline values: CDR1 SGHRS, CDR2 YFSETQ. The CDR3 has 15 amino acids. V lost 2 bases and J lost 5; bases outside the gene matches: 5. Written as DNA, the CDR3 is TGCGCCAGCAGCTTAGCGGGAGACGGGACCGGGGAGCTGTTTTTT. Amino acid sequence: CASSLAGDGTGELFF.

This clone occurred a few times. Other nucleotide sequences from this sample produce the same CDR3. The chain has TRBV28 and TRBJ2-2; D remains unclear. Germline V gene data show CDR1 as MDHEN and CDR2 as SYDVKM. The CDR3 extends over 12 amino acids. V was shortened by 6 bases and J by 2 bases, with 4 bases between the two germline ends. The CDR3 DNA is TGTGCCAGCAGCCTCAACACCGGGGAGCTGTTTTTT. Translating it yields CASSLNTGELFF.

This clone was detected only a few times. This chain links TRBV7-9 with TRBJ1-2, with 7 nucleotides matching TRBD1. V trimming: 5 bases; J trimming: 4 bases; junction bases outside the gene matches: 10. Germline V gene sequence: CDR1 SEHNR, CDR2 FQNEAQ (reference sequence). The CDR3 runs 15 residues. The CDR3 DNA sequence: TGTGCCAGCAGCCAATCAATGGACAGGAGCTATGGCTACACCTTC. As protein: CASSQSMDRSYGYTF.

The chain is built from TRBV30 and TRBJ2-2; TRBD2 matches 8 bases. V lost 3 bases to trimming and J lost 6 bases; unmatched junction nucleotides: 9. CDR3 length equals 15 residues. CDR1 and CDR2 (germline): GTSNPN, SVGIG (reference sequence). CDR3: CAWRKGTRIAGELFF. CDR3 nucleotide sequence: TGTGCCTGGAGGAAAGGGACTAGGATCGCCGGGGAGCTGTTTTTT.

The table lists this clone with a few counts. For the CDR3, the DNA is TGTGCCAGCAGTTTATCAGGAACCGGAGAGACCCAGTACTTC. It specifies CASSLSGTGETQYF. The chain employs TRBV27 and TRBJ2-5; no clear D. This CDR3 has 14 amino acids. The ends were cut back, 0 bases at V and 4 bases at J, with 9 bases in the middle. CDR1 MNHEY and CDR2 SMNVEV come from the germline V gene (reference sequence).

This clone turned up a few times. Here the CDR3 DNA reads TGTGCCAGCAGCTTCGCGAGGGCCATCGGGGAGCTGTTTTTT. Translating gives CASSFARAIGELFF. V and J are TRBV7-9 and TRBJ2-2, with D perhaps TRBD2 (5 bases). Per germline, CDR1 SEHNR and CDR2 FQNEAQ (reference sequence). The CDR3 is 14 amino acids. V lost 3 bases and J 7 bases, leaving 12 bases between the germline ends.